These 13 T cell receptor beta chains share one sample of origin, sequenced in a study of T-cell reconstitution after alpha-beta-depleted transplantation in children. This sample's TCRbeta library carried unique molecular identifier barcodes. One entry per CDR3 protein results from TCRdb running MiXCR on the PCR reads. The data contain about 200,000 distinct CDR3 sequences, approximately 6.9% of them singletons. The sample was PBMCs, taken before TCRalphabeta/CD19-depleted stem cell transplant. The receptors stem from a boy younger than 10 with acute lymphoblastic leukemia, due to receive a stem cell transplant.

This clonotype was detected many times. The rearrangement links TRBV12-5 to TRBJ2-1; no firm D call. Germline assignment: CDR1 LGHNT and CDR2 FRNRAP. The V and J ends lost 2 bases and 7 bases respectively, with 6 bases between them. The CDR3 is made up of 12 amino acids. This chain's CDR3 is CASGLIENEQFF. CDR3 DNA: TGTGCTAGTGGTTTGATTGAGAATGAGCAGTTCTTC.

V usage is TRBV24-1 and J usage is TRBJ1-2; D remains ambiguous. Germline CDR1 reads KGHDR; CDR2 reads SFDVKD. The CDR3 consists of 14 residues. V was pared by 5 bases and J by 6 bases, with 15 bases between. As DNA, the CDR3 is TGTGCCACCAGTGCGGCCTTTTCGGTTGATGGCTACACCTTC. It specifies CATSAAFSVDGYTF.

V gene TRBV7-6 combines with J gene TRBJ1-5; D unresolved. The germline CDR1 and CDR2 sequences are SGHVS and FNYEAQ. V lost 4 bases to trimming and J lost 2 bases, with 9 bases between them. This CDR3 comprises 14 residues. The CDR3 here is CASSSLKGNQPQHF. The CDR3, as DNA: TGTGCCAGCAGCTCCCTTAAGGGCAATCAGCCCCAGCATTTT.

The table lists this clonotype with many counts. The J gene is TRBJ2-4, the V gene TRBV5-1, with TRBD2 identical over 15 bases. This CDR3 has 20 amino acids. With V trimmed by 3 bases and J by 0 bases, 10 bases remained unmatched. Looked up from germline, CDR1 is SGHRS and CDR2 is YFSETQ. This chain's CDR3 is CASSSGTSGGILSAKNIQYF. DNA of the CDR3: TGCGCCAGCAGCTCCGGGACTAGCGGGGGGATACTCTCAGCCAAAAACATTCAGTACTTC. Looking up the rest from reference TRBV5-1 and TRBJ2-4 gives the full variable domain: KAGVTQTPRYLIKTRGQQVTLSCSPISGHRSVSWYQQTPGQGLQFLFEYFSETQRNKGNFPGRFSGRQFSNSRSEMNVSTLELGDSALYLCASSSGTSGGILSAKNIQYFGAGTRLSVL.

This clonotype was recorded at least ten times. V usage is TRBV27 and J usage is TRBJ2-7, with D hard to call. The CDR3 contains 13 residues. Germline CDR1 MNHEY, CDR2 SMNVEV (reference sequence). V gave up 4 bases and J gave up 3 bases, with 10 bases separating them. CDR3 amino acids: CASSSGSVYEQYF. Written as DNA, the CDR3 is TGTGCCAGCAGTTCCGGCAGCGTCTACGAGCAGTACTTC.

This clonotype was observed a handful of times. V gene TRBV27 combines with J gene TRBJ1-4, with D possibly TRBD1 on 6 matching bases. Trimming shortened V by 3 bases and J by 7 bases, and 12 bases separated the two germline ends. Germline V gives CDR1 MNHEY, CDR2 SMNVEV (reference sequence). CDR3 length: 14 amino acids. The chain's CDR3 is CASSFDGTSEKLFF. The CDR3, as DNA: TGTGCCAGCAGTTTTGACGGGACAAGTGAAAAACTGTTTTTT.

In its sample, this clonotype was seen many times. This rearrangement joins TRBV13 to TRBJ2-7; 9 bases line up with TRBD2. J gave up 3 bases and V 5 bases, and 8 bases lay outside the gene matches. Germline V gene lookup returns CDR1 PRHDT and CDR2 FYEKMQ (reference sequence). The CDR3 extends over 15 amino acids. The CDR3 DNA reads as TGTGCCAGCAGCCGTGGAGCGGGAGGAAACTACGAGCAGTACTTC. Amino acids: CASSRGAGGNYEQYF.

At least ten counts were recorded for this clonotype. This chain uses TRBV5-1 with TRBJ2-3; 9 bases align to TRBD2. The ends lost 4 bases at V and 3 bases at J; junction bases unmatched: 6. Per germline, CDR1 SGHRS and CDR2 YFSETQ. The CDR3 spans 15 residues. The CDR3 DNA reads TGCGCCAGCAGCCGAGCGGGAGGTGGGACAGATACGCAGTATTTT. Encoded protein: CASSRAGGGTDTQYF. The complete variable domain, with remaining parts taken from reference TRBV5-1 and TRBJ2-3, reads KAGVTQTPRYLIKTRGQQVTLSCSPISGHRSVSWYQQTPGQGLQFLFEYFSETQRNKGNFPGRFSGRQFSNSRSEMNVSTLELGDSALYLCASSRAGGGTDTQYFGPGTRLTVL.

This clonotype was detected only a few times. The chain carries TRBV28 and TRBJ1-2; D is unclear. With 3 bases removed from V and 5 bases from J, the gap between germline ends came to 13 bases. This CDR3 spans 14 amino acids. The germline V gene encodes CDR1 MDHEN and CDR2 SYDVKM. CDR3 sequence: CASSFLSSIYGYTF. The DNA for the CDR3 is TGTGCCAGCAGTTTTTTGTCGTCCATATATGGCTACACCTTC.

This clonotype was counted many times. The gene calls are TRBV5-1 and TRBJ2-3; unclear D gene. This CDR3 contains 12 residues. In germline, CDR1 is SGHRS, CDR2 YFSETQ. V dropped 3 bases and J dropped 2 bases, with 4 bases sitting between them. The CDR3: CASSSTTDTQYF. CDR3 DNA sequence: TGCGCCAGCAGCTCGACCACAGATACGCAGTATTTT.

This clonotype was detected many times. V gene TRBV12-3 or TRBV12-4 combines with J gene TRBJ1-3; D ambiguous. V was shortened by 3 bases and J by 5 bases, with 2 bases between the two germline ends. This CDR3 has 11 residues. The CDR3, as DNA: TGTGCCAGCAGTTTCCGAAACACCATATATTTT. It translates to CASSFRNTIYF.

Ten or more counts support this clonotype. The CDR3 nucleotides are TGTGCCAGCAGGAACAGATTGAACACCGGGGAGCTGTTTTTT. Amino acids: CASRNRLNTGELFF. The rearrangement joins TRBV12-3 or TRBV12-4 to TRBJ2-2; no definite D call. The CDR3 runs to 14 residues. Trimming removed 6 bases at V and 1 base at J, with 9 bases between.

This clonotype was found a few times. The V gene is TRBV20-1, the J gene TRBJ2-1, with D possibly matching TRBD2 (5 bases). The germline gives CDR1 DFQATT, CDR2 SNEGSKA (reference sequence). Trimming left V 7 bases short and J 10 bases short, with 26 bases between. The CDR3 is 15 amino acids. In DNA form, the CDR3 reads TGCAGTGTCCCCTTGCTGGCTAGCCCGCTTGGGGAGCAGTTCTTC. This codes for CSVPLLASPLGEQFF.